A selection of T cell receptor beta chains follows, all from one sample in a study of T cell responses to AZD1222 COVID-19 vaccine. The data were produced by immunoSEQ multiplex PCR, yet TCRdb's version contains in-frame clones alone and is incomplete. Here the sample spans 90,000 to 130,000 clones, roughly 93% being singletons. Sample: peripheral blood, taken 28 days after the second AZD1222 dose. The receptors shown here come from an adult who received the AZD1222 COVID-19 vaccine. The CDR3 runs from the conserved cysteine through the conserved F or W. D genes are given only for firm matches. Part of the rows lack a size; the others show once, few, many or a class for expanded clones.

TRBV6-5	once	.	TRBJ2-3	TGTGCCAGTGAAGGACAGATATCAGATACGCAGTATTTT	CASEGQISDTQYF
TRBV9	.	.	TRBJ1-3	TGTGCCAGCAGCGTCCGGAGTTTTGGAAACACCATATATTTT	CASSVRSFGNTIYF
TRBV27	once	.	TRBJ1-5	TGTGCCAGCAGTTACGTCGGGAGTCGGGGTCAGCCCCAGCATTTT	CASSYVGSRGQPQHF
TRBV18	once	.	TRBJ1-4	TGTGCCAGCTCACCGGATCGCAGGGTGGGGGAAAAACTGTTTTTT	CASSPDRRVGEKLFF
TRBV3-1/TRBV3-2	.	.	TRBJ1-5	TGTGCCAGCAGCCAAGATCGCGGAGCTAGCAATCAGCCCCAGCATTTT	CASSQDRGASNQPQHF
TRBV5-4	.	TRBD1	TRBJ2-7	TGTGCCAGCAGCTTGGACAGGGGGCTTGGAGAGCAGTACTTC	CASSLDRGLGEQYF
TRBV7-8	.	.	TRBJ1-5	TGTGCCAGCAGCTTACTGGGGGGGGATCAGCCCCAGCATTTT	CASSLLGGDQPQHF
TRBV11-2	.	.	TRBJ2-2	TGTGCCAGCAGCTTAGTTTTCAAGAGCAACACCGGGGAGCTGTTTTTT	CASSLVFKSNTGELFF
TRBV18	.	.	TRBJ1-2	TGTGCCAGCTCACCACCTACCCAACCATATAACTATGGCTACACCTTC	CASSPPTQPYNYGYTF
TRBV11-2	.	TRBD1	TRBJ1-2	TGTGCCAGCAGCCACCGACAGGGGGCCATTGGCTACACCTTC	CASSHRQGAIGYTF
TRBV13	.	.	TRBJ2-1	TGTGCCAGCAGCCACCCCCGGGGTGAGCAGTTCTTC	CASSHPRGEQFF
TRBV6-2/TRBV6-3	.	.	TRBJ1-1	TGTGCCAGCAGTAAACAGGGAGAGTACACTGAAGCTTTCTTT	CASSKQGEYTEAFF
TRBV4-2	once	.	TRBJ2-1	TGTGCCAGCAGCCAAACCCTTACTAGTACTGAGCAGTTCTTC	CASSQTLTSTEQFF
TRBV12-5	.	.	TRBJ1-5	TGTGCTAGTGCGATCGATAGCACAGCCAATCAGCCCCAGCATTTT	CASAIDSTANQPQHF
TRBV2	.	TRBD1	TRBJ1-6	TGTGCCAGCGGGACAGCGACTTCACCCCTCCACTTT	CASGTATSPLHF
TRBV25-1	once	.	TRBJ1-1	TGTGCCAGCAGTGAAGGGGGCGCGGGGGACACTGAAGCTTTCTTT	CASSEGGAGDTEAFF
TRBV7-9	.	.	TRBJ2-1	TGTGCCAGCAGGGGGTTCAGCTCCTACAATGAGCAGTTCTTC	CASRGFSSYNEQFF
TRBV12-5	once	.	TRBJ2-7	TGTGCTAGTGGTTTGGTACCCAACGAGCAGTACTTC	CASGLVPNEQYF
TRBV2	.	TRBD2	TRBJ2-5	TGTGCCAGCAGTGAAGCGGACGGGGGGGACCAAGAGACCCAGTACTTC	CASSEADGGDQETQYF
TRBV7-9	.	.	TRBJ2-1	TGTGCCAGCCTCGGCGGGCTCGACCAGTTCTTC	CASLGGLDQFF
TRBV25-1	few	.	TRBJ2-7	TGTGCCAGCAGTGAGAGGAGCTACGAGCAGTACTTC	CASSERSYEQYF
TRBV6-5	.	.	TRBJ2-1	TGTGCCAGCTTCCGGGACGTAGGGAAGGAGCAGTTCTTC	CASFRDVGKEQFF
TRBV29-1	.	.	TRBJ1-2	TGCAGCGTTGAAGATTGGGGGAGTTCCTCCTATGGCTACACCTTC	CSVEDWGSSSYGYTF
TRBV11-2	.	.	TRBJ2-3	TGTGCCAGCAGCTTAGTCGAGGGCCATACAGATACGCAGTATTTT	CASSLVEGHTDTQYF
TRBV20-1	.	.	TRBJ2-2	TGCAGTGCTCCTACCCCCGGGGAGCTGTTTTTT	CSAPTPGELFF
TRBV5-5	few	.	TRBJ1-6	TGTGCCAGCAGCTTAGACGTCGGATCCCTCCACTTT	CASSLDVGSLHF
TRBV5-1	.	.	TRBJ1-1	TGCGCCAGCACCTACCCCGGGGCAGGGGAAGCTTTCTTT	CASTYPGAGEAFF
TRBV5-6	.	.	TRBJ2-2	TGTGCCAGCAGCTTGGTTTCAGGGGCCGGGGAGCTGTTTTTT	CASSLVSGAGELFF
TRBV6-5	.	.	TRBJ1-6	TGTGCCAGCAGCGCGACAGATAATTCACCCCTCCACTTT	CASSATDNSPLHF
TRBV6-6	once	TRBD2	TRBJ2-3	TGTGCCAGCAGACCCGGGACTAGCGGATCAGATACGCAGTATTTT	CASRPGTSGSDTQYF
TRBV6-1	.	TRBD2	TRBJ2-7	TGTGCCAGCAGTGACCAAGAGCATAGCGGGGGGGCCGACGAGCAGTACTTC	CASSDQEHSGGADEQYF
TRBV18	.	TRBD1	TRBJ2-7	TGTGCCAGCTCACCGAGGACAGGGGACTACGAGCAGTACTTC	CASSPRTGDYEQYF
TRBV2	.	TRBD1	TRBJ1-6	TGTGCCAGCAGTGAGGGGACAGCACCTAATTCACCCCTCCACTTT	CASSEGTAPNSPLHF
TRBV2	.	.	TRBJ1-5	TGTGCCAGCAGTGTACAGGTTAAGGAGCCCCAGCATTTT	CASSVQVKEPQHF
TRBV9	few	.	TRBJ2-2	TGTGCCAGCAGTGGTGGGGCGTTCGGGGAGCTGTTTTTT	CASSGGAFGELFF
TRBV6-5	.	.	TRBJ2-1	TGTGCCAGCAGTTACCATCCGGGGGTGGCCAGTGAGCAGTTCTTC	CASSYHPGVASEQFF
TRBV27	.	TRBD2	TRBJ2-3	TGTGCCAGCAGTCGGACTAGCGGGGGCAAACTCACAGATACGCAGTATTTT	CASSRTSGGKLTDTQYF
TRBV7-8	.	TRBD2	TRBJ2-2	TGTGCCAGCAGCTTATCTAGCGGGAGTCGCGGGGAGCTGTTTTTT	CASSLSSGSRGELFF
TRBV5-1	.	TRBD1	TRBJ2-5	TGCGCCAGCAGCTTGGGGGACAGGGGGTCACAAGAGACCCAGTACTTC	CASSLGDRGSQETQYF
TRBV25-1	.	.	TRBJ1-2	TGTGCCAGCAGTGAAGGGGGCGCGGATGGCTACACCTTC	CASSEGGADGYTF